The 16 T cell receptor beta chains below were found in one sample sequenced in a study of beta chain features in type 1 diabetes. Expressed TCRB transcripts were sequenced, since all the RNA that had been isolated was reverse transcribed. Only in-frame clones appear in the TCRdb table, and some are missing; sequencing was by immunoSEQ multiplex PCR. The repertoire consists of over 650,000 clones, with 11% to 15% occurring once and the leading ten covering just under 0.04%. General observations from the study: Shorter TCRB CDR3s, moderately but significantly so, were found in Type 1 diabetes patients in all four CD4+ subsets.

These receptors have no known antigen. Material for sequencing was naive CD4+ T cells from blood. The receptors were sampled from a man between 18 and 29 years old with type 1 diabetes.

This clone was seen only a few times. The rearrangement joins TRBV6-5 to TRBJ1-2; the D is unclear. Germline-derived CDR1 and CDR2 are MNHEY and SVGAGI. The V end was cut by 6 bases, the J end by 3 bases, with 11 bases between. CDR3 length equals 13 residues. DNA for the CDR3: TGTGCCAGCAGCCGTACATCGGACTATGGCTACACCTTC. Translated: CASSRTSDYGYTF.

This clone appeared a few times. The chain carries TRBV29-1 and TRBJ2-3; TRBD1 or TRBD2 may be the D gene (5 bases each). CDR1 and CDR2 from the germline V gene are SQVTM and ANQGSEA. This CDR3 region has 15 residues. Trimming left V 4 bases short and J 4 bases short, with 18 bases between. Here the CDR3 reads CSVVSWGLGADTQYF. The CDR3 nucleotides are TGCAGCGTTGTCTCCTGGGGTCTGGGGGCAGATACGCAGTATTTT.

This clone was seen only a few times. The chain joins TRBV20-1 to TRBJ1-3, with a possible D match to TRBD1 (5 bases). CDR1 is DFQATT, CDR2 SNEGSKA, per germline (reference sequence). Deletions cut 5 bases from V and 4 bases from J, with 6 bases between. CDR3 length equals 11 residues. The CDR3 DNA reads as TGCAGTGCTGGGGCCGGAAACACCATATATTTT. It yields the protein CSAGAGNTIYF.

This clone has a handful of counts. The chain employs TRBV10-3 and TRBJ2-3, with 12 bases matching TRBD2. Germline values: CDR1 ENHRY, CDR2 SYGVKD. The CDR3 runs to 18 residues. Unmatched junction bases numbered 10, after V lost 3 bases and J lost 3 bases. The CDR3 nucleotides read TGTGCCATCAGTGAACAACTAGCGGGGGGATTCGGTACAGATACGCAGTATTTT. The encoded protein is CAISEQLAGGFGTDTQYF.

This chain connects TRBV5-1 to TRBJ2-5; D is ambiguous. The CDR3 length is 15 residues. The germline V and J ends were trimmed by 0 bases and 3 bases, with 12 bases remaining between them. Germline V gives CDR1 SGHRS, CDR2 YFSETQ. CDR3 sequence reads: CASSLVGPGEETQYF. The CDR3, as DNA: TGCGCCAGCAGCTTGGTTGGCCCCGGAGAAGAGACCCAGTACTTC. The whole variable domain, remainder taken from reference TRBV5-1 and TRBJ2-5, is KAGVTQTPRYLIKTRGQQVTLSCSPISGHRSVSWYQQTPGQGLQFLFEYFSETQRNKGNFPGRFSGRQFSNSRSEMNVSTLELGDSALYLCASSLVGPGEETQYFGPGTRLLVL.

The chain uses TRBV28 and TRBJ2-7, with 7 bases matching TRBD1. J was trimmed by 11 bases and V by 8 bases; bases with no gene match: 15. The CDR3 spans 13 residues. CDR1 and CDR2 (germline): MDHEN, SYDVKM. The CDR3 nucleotides read TGTGCCAGCTCTACATCGGGACAGATTCAGGAGTACTTC. Its protein product is CASSTSGQIQEYF.

As to this clone: This CDR3 is also generated by other DNA sequences in the sample. The chain carries TRBV18 and TRBJ1-4, with D unclear. This CDR3 region has 11 residues. From germline, CDR1 is KGHSH and CDR2 LQKENI. V shed 3 bases and J shed 8 bases, with 4 bases lying between them. The CDR3 region is CASSPGEKLFF. Written as DNA, the CDR3 is TGTGCCAGCTCACCGGGGGAAAAACTGTTTTTT.

This clone was counted only a few times. DNA for the CDR3: TGCGCCAGCAGCCAGCGACAGGGGGCGTTCAATGAGCAGTTCTTC. This sequence encodes CASSQRQGAFNEQFF. The J gene is TRBJ2-1, the V gene TRBV4-1; 10 nucleotides agree with TRBD1. Looked up from germline, CDR1 is MGHRA and CDR2 is YSYEKL. This CDR3 contains 15 residues. V dropped 3 bases and J dropped 6; count of bases not matched to a gene: 5.

This clone has just a few counts. This chain uses TRBV30 with TRBJ1-5; D uncertain. Trimming cost V 2 bases and J 4 bases, with 9 bases left between them. Germline V CDR1 and CDR2: GTSNPN, SVGIG (reference sequence). The CDR3 extends over 13 amino acids. DNA for the CDR3: TGTGCCTGGAGTAAACGGGGAAATCAGCCCCAGCATTTT. This sequence encodes CAWSKRGNQPQHF.

This sequence joins TRBV7-2 and TRBJ2-1; D not certain. The V end was cut by 3 bases, the J end by 7 bases, with 13 bases between. There are 14 residues in the CDR3. Germline assignment: CDR1 SGHTA and CDR2 FQGNSA. This CDR3 is CASSFSFGPNEQFF. CDR3 bases: TGTGCCAGCAGCTTTAGCTTCGGTCCGAATGAGCAGTTCTTC.

V usage is TRBV30 and J usage is TRBJ1-1; D is possibly TRBD1 (5 bases). The CDR3 contains 14 residues. V was shortened by 2 bases and J by 4 bases, with 14 bases between the two germline ends. The germline V gene encodes CDR1 GTSNPN and CDR2 SVGIG (reference sequence). The chain's CDR3 is CAWSLGGGGTEAFF. The CDR3, as DNA: TGTGCCTGGAGTTTGGGCGGCGGGGGCACTGAAGCTTTCTTT.

V and J are TRBV7-2 and TRBJ2-5; D is possibly TRBD1 (5 bases). The CDR3 contains 16 residues. Trimming stripped 4 bases from V and 1 base from J, with 16 bases between. Looked up from germline, CDR1 is SGHTA and CDR2 is FQGNSA. The CDR3 spells CASSSGPRARQETQYF. In DNA, the CDR3 is TGTGCCAGCAGCTCAGGACCCAGGGCTCGCCAAGAGACCCAGTACTTC.

This clone came up a few times. The chain combines TRBV29-1 with TRBJ2-5, with 7 bases identical to TRBD1. J was trimmed by 1 base and V by 7 bases; bases with no gene match: 12. The CDR3 contains 15 residues. In germline, CDR1 is SQVTM, CDR2 ANQGSEA. CDR3 bases: TGCAGCGCACTCCCGGGACAGAGATTCCAAGAGACCCAGTACTTC. Amino acids: CSALPGQRFQETQYF.

The chain has TRBV30 and TRBJ2-1, with D unresolved. Trimming removed 0 bases from V and 8 bases from J, with 11 bases in between. The CDR3 is 13 residues long. Germline lookup yields CDR1 GTSNPN and CDR2 SVGIG (reference sequence). The CDR3 nucleotides are TGTGCCTGGAGTGTATTCTTCAATTATGAGCAGTTCTTC. It encodes CAWSVFFNYEQFF.

This clone was observed a few times. Distinct nucleotide sequences in the sample also encode this CDR3. The chain links TRBV18 to TRBJ2-3; D not certain. Germline CDR1 and CDR2: KGHSH and LQKENI. The V end was cut by 0 bases, the J end by 6 bases, with 7 bases between. The CDR3 has 13 amino acids. CDR3 region: CASSPPGMDTQYF. The CDR3 DNA is TGTGCCAGCTCACCACCCGGCATGGATACGCAGTATTTT.

CDR3: CAWMGSWNEQFF. In nucleotides, the CDR3 is TGTGCCTGGATGGGCTCTTGGAATGAGCAGTTCTTC. The rearrangement uses TRBV30 and TRBJ2-1; no definite D call. The V gene lost 4 bases and the J gene lost 7 bases, with 11 bases spanning the gap. The germline V gene has CDR1 GTSNPN and CDR2 SVGIG (reference sequence). The CDR3 contains 12 residues.